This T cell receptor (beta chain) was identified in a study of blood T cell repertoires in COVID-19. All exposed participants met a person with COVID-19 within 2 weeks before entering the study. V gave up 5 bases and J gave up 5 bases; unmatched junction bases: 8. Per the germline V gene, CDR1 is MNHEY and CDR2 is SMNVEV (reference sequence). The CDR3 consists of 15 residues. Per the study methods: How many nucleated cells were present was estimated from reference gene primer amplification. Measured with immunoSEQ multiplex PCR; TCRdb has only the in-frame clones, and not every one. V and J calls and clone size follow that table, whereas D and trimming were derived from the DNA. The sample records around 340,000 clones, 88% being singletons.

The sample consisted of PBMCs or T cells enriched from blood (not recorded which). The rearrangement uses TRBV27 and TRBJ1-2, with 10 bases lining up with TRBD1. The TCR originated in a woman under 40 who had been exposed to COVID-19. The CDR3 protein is CASSPRQGAAYGYTF. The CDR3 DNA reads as TGTGCCAGCAGTCCTAGACAGGGGGCGGCATATGGCTACACCTTC.